The 3 T cell receptor beta chains given below trace back to one sample, sequenced in a study. Tregs were sorted as CD4+CD25+CD127-/low cells. From the 5' RACE reads, TCRdb called clonotypes with MiXCR, one entry per CDR3 protein. The table has 50,000 to 65,000 distinct CDR3 sequences, around 21% seen once. Sequences were obtained from tumor-infiltrating Tregs sorted from the breast tumor. The receptors were gathered from a female donor with breast cancer.

About this clonotype itself: A much more abundant neighbour one base away suggests this may be a read error. The chain uses TRBV6-4 and TRBJ2-7; D gene uncertain. The CDR3 is 13 amino acids. The V gene's germline CDR1 is MRHNA and CDR2 SNTAGT. CDR3 residues: CASSTRTNYEQHF. For the CDR3, the DNA is TGTGCCAGCAGTACACGAACCAACTACGAGCAGCACTTC.

The V call is TRBV11-3, the J call TRBJ2-1; possibly TRBD1 or TRBD2 for D (6 bases each). Trimming took 8 bases from V and 7 from J, leaving 12 bases between them. This CDR3 is 12 amino acids long. Germline V lookup: CDR1 SGHNT, CDR2 YENEEA. CDR3 loop: CASEGGWNEQFF. CDR3 DNA sequence: TGTGCCAGCGAGGGGGGCTGGAATGAGCAGTTCTTC.

This clonotype was found a few times. The chain recombines TRBV10-3 with TRBJ1-5; 7 bases map to TRBD1. The CDR3 has 13 residues. The V and J ends lost 7 bases and 6 bases, in that order; junction bases with no gene match: 6. Germline loops: CDR1 ENHRY, CDR2 SYGVKD. The CDR3 DNA follows: TGTGCCATCAACGGAGGGGGCGGTCAGCCCCAGCATTTT. Residues: CAINGGGGQPQHF.